This T cell receptor (beta chain) derives from a study of T cells after yellow fever vaccination. Overall study findings and caveats: On re-exposure, the response was weaker but peaked faster, at day 5 versus 15.

The CDR3 extends over 14 amino acids. V gave up 4 bases and J gave up 7 bases; unmatched junction bases: 1. This clonotype was observed a handful of times. Its matching antigen is unknown. Universal primer sites and UMIs were introduced during 5'RACE template-switching synthesis of TCR cDNA. TCRdb reanalysed the 5' RACE reads using MiXCR and keeps one entry per CDR3 protein. The data hold 500,000 to 650,000 distinct CDR3 sequences, with about 15% observed a single time. The chain is built from TRBV12-3 or TRBV12-4 and TRBJ2-3, with TRBD2 matching over 14 bases. The sequences come from PBMCs, collected 5 to 6 days after the first yellow fever vaccination. The sequence was collected from a man aged 18-30 years who received the YFV17D yellow fever vaccine. The CDR3 sequence is CASSWTSGGNTQYF. CDR3 nucleotides: TGTGCCAGCAGTTGGACTAGCGGGGGGAATACGCAGTATTTT.